Shown below are 16 T cell receptor beta chains from a single sample sequenced in a study of blood T cell repertoires in COVID-19. Method: immunoSEQ multiplex PCR; TCRdb's copy keeps in-frame clones and lacks some. The sample carries 150,000 to 200,000 clones, around 90% recorded once. Sample: peripheral blood. Every receptor here comes from a man aged 40-49 years with active or convalescent COVID-19.

This chain uses TRBV3-1 (or the pseudogene TRBV3-2) with TRBJ1-1, with D possibly matching TRBD1 (5 bases). CDR3 length equals 15 residues. The germline V and J ends were trimmed by 3 bases and 4 bases, with 15 bases remaining between them. Germline CDR1 is LGHDT and CDR2 is YNNKEL (reference sequence). The CDR3 sequence is CASSQYGGGITEAFF. Here the CDR3 DNA reads TGTGCCAGCAGCCAGTATGGGGGGGGAATCACTGAAGCTTTCTTT.

This clone came up once. The chain employs TRBV2 and TRBJ1-4; D is possibly TRBD1 (5 bases). The V end lost 3 bases, the J end lost 6 bases, and 11 bases lay between the germline ends. The CDR3 is 14 amino acids. Germline V gene data show CDR1 as SNHLY and CDR2 as FYNNEI. In DNA, the CDR3 is TGTGCCAGCAGTGATGCGGGGCACGATGAAAAACTGTTTTTT. Protein product: CASSDAGHDEKLFF.

This chain links TRBV9 with TRBJ1-1; 9 nucleotides line up with TRBD1. V was pared by 3 bases and J by 0 bases, with 9 bases of the junction left unmatched. The CDR3 is 17 amino acids. Germline-derived CDR1 and CDR2 are SGDLS and YYNGEE. This chain's CDR3 is CASSGGWDRDLNTEAFF. The DNA of the CDR3 is TGTGCCAGCAGCGGGGGATGGGACAGGGATTTGAACACTGAAGCTTTCTTT.

This clone was seen a few times. J is TRBJ1-1 and V is TRBV2; D gene ambiguous. V was cut by 8 bases and J by 1 base, with 14 bases left in between. Looked up from germline, CDR1 is SNHLY and CDR2 is FYNNEI. The CDR3 sequence is 14 residues long. This CDR3 reads CASEGGKTNTEAFF. For the CDR3, the DNA is TGTGCCAGCGAGGGCGGCAAGACGAACACTGAAGCTTTCTTT.

J is TRBJ2-7 and V is TRBV6-5, with D possibly being TRBD1 (5 bases). The V gene's germline CDR1 is MNHEY and CDR2 SVGAGI. V was clipped by 10 bases and J by 5 bases, with 15 bases between them. This CDR3 has 12 amino acids. This CDR3 is CATNQGRNEQYF. The DNA for the CDR3 is TGTGCCACCAACCAGGGCCGTAACGAGCAGTACTTC.

The V call is TRBV19, the J call TRBJ1-4; D is perhaps TRBD1 (6 bases). Looked up from germline, CDR1 is LNHDA and CDR2 is SQIVND (reference sequence). This CDR3 comprises 15 residues. The ends were cut back, 8 bases at V and 1 base at J, with 14 bases in the middle. DNA of the CDR3: TGTGCCAGTCGACGCCCGGGACAAACTAATGAAAAACTGTTTTTT. Protein: CASRRPGQTNEKLFF. The variable domain in full, with the rest retrieved from reference TRBV19 and TRBJ1-4, is DGGITQSPKYLFRKEGQNVTLSCEQNLNHDAMYWYRQDPGQGLRLIYYSQIVNDFQKGDIAEGYSVSREKKESFPLTVTSAQKNPTAFYLCASRRPGQTNEKLFFGSGTQLSVL.

This clone appeared a few times. The V call is TRBV10-2, the J call TRBJ1-1; maybe TRBD1 (5 bases). Trimming took 4 bases from V and 3 from J, leaving 12 bases between them. CDR1 is WSHSY and CDR2 is SAAADI in the germline V gene. The CDR3 is 14 residues long. The CDR3 spells CASSGRQGDTEAFF. The CDR3 region has the DNA TGCGCCAGCAGTGGTCGGCAGGGTGACACTGAAGCTTTCTTT.

The V and J genes are TRBV27 and TRBJ2-7, with D possibly TRBD2 on 5 matching bases. This CDR3 is built from 14 residues. Germline loops: CDR1 MNHEY, CDR2 SMNVEV (reference sequence). V was pared by 5 bases and J by 4 bases, with 15 bases between. In nucleotides, the CDR3 is TGTGCCAGCAGTCAGGCCCTCGGACTGTACGAGCAGTACTTC. It translates to CASSQALGLYEQYF.

Points on this clone: A read error is likely, as this CDR3 ends without the conserved phenylalanine or tryptophan. The limits of the CDR3 on the DNA are not certain, so only TCRdb's listed CDR3 is given. V gene TRBV3-1 (or the pseudogene TRBV3-2) combines with J gene TRBJ2-3; TRBD2 reflects the table's D call only, with no check against the DNA. Germline V CDR1 and CDR2: LGHDT, YNNKEL (reference sequence). Both ends counted, the CDR3 spans 15 residues. CDR3 protein: CASSHLRGSGGPIQV.

CDR3 protein: CAWGDSPEAFF. DNA for the CDR3: TGTGCCTGGGGGGACAGCCCTGAAGCTTTCTTT. The chain uses TRBV30 and TRBJ1-1, with 7 bases matching TRBD1. There are 11 residues in the CDR3. Germline V gene data show CDR1 as GTSNPN and CDR2 as SVGIG (reference sequence). Trimming at V came to 5 bases and at J to 6 bases, leaving 3 bases not matched to a gene.

This chain connects TRBV5-4 to TRBJ1-1, with D unresolved. V was shortened by 3 bases and J by 4 bases, with 22 bases between the two germline ends. The CDR3 length is 17 residues. CDR1 is SGHNT, CDR2 YYREEE, per germline (reference sequence). As DNA, the CDR3 is TGTGCCAGCAGCTCTAGTATGTATCCTAACGGACTCACTGAAGCTTTCTTT. The encoded protein is CASSSSMYPNGLTEAFF.

V and J are TRBV5-6 and TRBJ2-1, with 7 nucleotides matching TRBD1. Germline CDR1 SGHDT, CDR2 YYEEEE. This CDR3 spans 13 amino acids. The trim removed 2 bases at V and 6 bases at J, leaving 2 bases unmatched. This chain's CDR3 is CASSLDRVNEQFF. Written as DNA, the CDR3 is TGTGCCAGCAGCTTAGACAGGGTCAATGAGCAGTTCTTC.

The rearrangement uses TRBV4-2 and TRBJ1-2, with D possibly being TRBD1 (5 bases). V dropped 4 bases and J dropped 5 bases, with 17 bases sitting between them. Germline V gene sequence: CDR1 LGHNA, CDR2 YNFKEQ. The CDR3 spans 15 residues. The CDR3: CASSPERAGRYGYTF. The CDR3 DNA reads TGTGCCAGCAGCCCAGAACGGGCAGGGAGGTATGGCTACACCTTC.

The chain has TRBV12-3 or TRBV12-4 and TRBJ1-4, with D possibly matching TRBD1 (5 bases). V lost 9 bases to trimming and J lost 8 bases, with 16 bases between them. The CDR3 loop spans 13 amino acids. The DNA for the CDR3 is TGTGCCAGTAAGCAGACAGTGGACGAAAAACTGTTTTTT. This sequence encodes CASKQTVDEKLFF.

In this sample, this clone turned up once. An end of the junction differs from the germline gene, which may be a read error. This chain connects TRBV28 to TRBJ1-2; D is undetermined. The CDR3 is 12 amino acids. The germline V gene encodes CDR1 MDHEN and CDR2 SYDVKM. Here the CDR3 reads CAGSRSDYGYTF. The CDR3, as DNA: TGTGCCGGCAGTCGGAGTGACTATGGCTACACCTTC.

DNA of the CDR3: TGTGCCAGCAGTGGGACTAGCGGGGGATACGAGCAGTACTTC. This codes for CASSGTSGGYEQYF. The genes are TRBV2 and TRBJ2-7, with 13 bases identical to TRBD2. Germline assignment: CDR1 SNHLY and CDR2 FYNNEI. This CDR3 contains 14 residues. Losses at the gene ends were 4 bases for V and 4 bases for J; bases not matched to a gene: 1.